The 21 T cell receptor beta chains presented below share a single source sample, sequenced in a study of PD-1 and CTLA-4 blockade in melanoma. Clones were read by immunoSEQ multiplex PCR, and TCRdb kept only the in-frame ones, dropping some. The sample carries roughly 7,200 clones, 80% recorded once. The material was CD8+ T cells from peripheral blood, obtained before anti-PD-1 treatment. These receptors were obtained from a human donor with melanoma.

V usage is TRBV11-3 and J usage is TRBJ1-2; D gene unclear. Germline V CDR1 and CDR2: SGHNT, YENEEA. This CDR3 is built from 13 residues. The V and J ends lost 5 bases and 6 bases respectively, with 13 bases between them. Here the CDR3 reads CASSPWGGNGYTF. The CDR3 region has the DNA TGTGCCAGCAGCCCCTGGGGAGGGAATGGCTACACCTTC.

The CDR3 reads CASSPIAGEVNEQFF. The CDR3, as DNA: TGCGCCAGCTCTCCCATAGCGGGAGAGGTCAATGAGCAGTTCTTC. The chain has TRBV4-1 and TRBJ2-1, with 9 bases matching TRBD2. There are 15 residues in the CDR3. V lost 8 bases and J lost 6; bases outside the gene matches: 11. Germline assignment: CDR1 MGHRA and CDR2 YSYEKL.

The chain employs TRBV29-1 and TRBJ1-2; the D gene is possibly TRBD1 (6 bases). This CDR3 has 16 amino acids. V was clipped by 6 bases and J by 4 bases, with 24 bases between them. The germline gives CDR1 SQVTM, CDR2 ANQGSEA. In nucleotides, the CDR3 is TGCAGCGTCCCCGGGGGGGCGGACAGAGCACTCTATGGCTACACCTTC. It encodes CSVPGGADRALYGYTF.

The rearrangement joins TRBV30 to TRBJ1-2; TRBD1 agrees at 8 bases. Trimming removed 0 bases from V and 6 bases from J; junction bases left unmatched: 3. The germline V gene has CDR1 GTSNPN and CDR2 SVGIG (reference sequence). The CDR3 is 13 residues long. DNA of the CDR3: TGTGCCTGGAGTGTACTGGACAGGGATGGCTACACCTTC. Translated: CAWSVLDRDGYTF.

The V call is TRBV28, the J call TRBJ2-7; a weak D match, TRBD1 (5 bases). The CDR3 covers 15 residues. Germline V gene lookup returns CDR1 MDHEN and CDR2 SYDVKM. Trimming left V 2 bases short and J 2 bases short, with 13 bases between. CDR3 protein: CASSLHVTAPYEQYF. Here the CDR3 DNA reads TGTGCCAGCAGTTTACATGTGACAGCCCCCTACGAGCAGTACTTC. Full variable domain (remainder filled in from reference TRBV28 and TRBJ2-7): DVKVTQSSRYLVKRTGEKVFLECVQDMDHENMFWYRQDPGLGLRLIYFSYDVKMKEKGDIPEGYSVSREKKERFSLILESASTNQTSMYLCASSLHVTAPYEQYFGPGTRLTVT.

The rearrangement joins TRBV7-9 to TRBJ2-1, with 8 bases that match TRBD2. The CDR3 is 16 residues long. Per the germline V gene, CDR1 is SEHNR and CDR2 is FQNEAQ (reference sequence). Trimming at V came to 5 bases and at J to 5 bases, leaving 11 bases not matched to a gene. CDR3 protein: CASSPSTGAGDNEQFF. In nucleotides, the CDR3 is TGTGCCAGCAGCCCAAGCACCGGAGCGGGGGACAATGAGCAGTTCTTC. Looking up the rest from reference TRBV7-9 and TRBJ2-1 gives the full variable domain: DTGVSQNPRHKITKRGQNVTFRCDPISEHNRLYWYRQTLGQGPEFLTYFQNEAQLEKSRLLSDRFSAERPKGSFSTLEIQRTEQGDSAMYLCASSPSTGAGDNEQFFGPGTRLTVL.

The rearrangement joins TRBV11-2 to TRBJ2-7; unclear D gene. CDR3 size: 14 residues. The V and J ends lost 8 bases and 0 bases respectively, with 14 bases between them. The germline V gene has CDR1 SGHAT and CDR2 FQNNGV. CDR3 in amino acids: CASSRKTLSYEQYF. DNA of the CDR3: TGTGCCAGCTCGAGGAAGACCCTCTCCTACGAGCAGTACTTC.

This clone was seen more than once but under ten times. The rearrangement uses TRBV25-1 and TRBJ1-2, with a tentative D call TRBD1 (5 bases). The germline V gene encodes CDR1 MGHDK and CDR2 SYGVNS. With 11 bases removed from V and 8 bases from J, the gap between germline ends came to 15 bases. This CDR3 has 11 residues. The CDR3 protein is CAYDRGGGYTF. For the CDR3, the DNA is TGTGCCTACGATCGCGGGGGGGGCTACACCTTC.

V gene TRBV7-2 combines with J gene TRBJ2-3, with TRBD1 identical over 9 bases. This CDR3 has 14 amino acids. The trim removed 6 bases at V and 5 bases at J, leaving 6 bases unmatched. Germline CDR1 reads SGHTA; CDR2 reads FQGNSA. The CDR3 sequence: CASSPTGGGDTQYF. CDR3 coding DNA: TGTGCCAGCAGTCCAACAGGGGGCGGAGATACGCAGTATTTT. The full variable domain, completed using reference TRBV7-2 and TRBJ2-3, is GAGVSQSPSNKVTEKGKDVELRCDPISGHTALYWYRQSLGQGLEFLIYFQGNSAPDKSGLPSDRFSAERTGGSVSTLTIQRTQQEDSAVYLCASSPTGGGDTQYFGPGTRLTVL.

The rearrangement joins TRBV2 to TRBJ1-1; D not certain. V gave up 4 bases and J gave up 9 bases, with 27 bases separating them. Germline V gene data show CDR1 as SNHLY and CDR2 as FYNNEI. The CDR3 runs 17 residues. In DNA, the CDR3 is TGTGCCAGCAGTGGGCCGGTGCAACCGCCTTATGGGTCCCAAGCTTTCTTT. It translates to CASSGPVQPPYGSQAFF.

The rearrangement links TRBV6-5 to TRBJ1-3; no reliable D call. The germline V and J ends were trimmed by 9 bases and 1 base, with 16 bases remaining between them. The CDR3 extends over 15 amino acids. Germline V gives CDR1 MNHEY, CDR2 SVGAGI. The CDR3 is CASISVNPSGNTIYF. CDR3 sequence (DNA): TGTGCCAGTATCTCAGTAAACCCGTCTGGAAACACCATATATTTT.

The chain employs TRBV7-2 and TRBJ1-3, with 7 bases that match TRBD1. The CDR3 spans 14 residues. Trimming at V came to 5 bases and at J to 7 bases, leaving 8 bases not matched to a gene. Germline CDR1 SGHTA, CDR2 FQGNSA. CDR3: CASSDTGTVNTIYF. In DNA form, the CDR3 reads TGTGCCAGCAGCGACACCGGGACAGTGAACACCATATATTTT.

This rearrangement joins TRBV11-2 to TRBJ2-1; D unclear. V lost 5 bases, J lost 5 bases, and 10 bases lay in between. This CDR3 comprises 13 residues. Per the germline V gene, CDR1 is SGHAT and CDR2 is FQNNGV. The CDR3: CASSPGINNEQFF. CDR3 DNA: TGTGCCAGCAGCCCAGGTATTAACAATGAGCAGTTCTTC. The full variable domain, completed using reference TRBV11-2 and TRBJ2-1, is EAGVAQSPRYKIIEKRQSVAFWCNPISGHATLYWYQQILGQGPKLLIQFQNNGVVDDSQLPKDRFSAERLKGVDSTLKIQPAKLEDSAVYLCASSPGINNEQFFGPGTRLTVL.

The chain joins TRBV7-9 to TRBJ2-3, with 11 bases that match TRBD2. The trim removed 4 bases at V and 4 bases at J, leaving 7 bases unmatched. Germline lookup yields CDR1 SEHNR and CDR2 FQNEAQ (reference sequence). The CDR3 contains 16 residues. The CDR3 spells CASSSEILAGADTQYF. The DNA for the CDR3 is TGTGCCAGCAGCTCTGAGATACTAGCGGGAGCAGATACGCAGTATTTT.

This clone was counted a few times. J is TRBJ1-2 and V is TRBV6-1; maybe TRBD1 (6 bases). The V end was cut by 5 bases, the J end by 8 bases, with 12 bases between. The germline V gene encodes CDR1 MNHNS and CDR2 SASEGT. The CDR3 length is 12 residues. CDR3 nucleotide sequence: TGTGCCAGCAGTTATGAGGGGGGAGGCTACACCTTC. It is translated as CASSYEGGGYTF.

V is TRBV4-3 and J is TRBJ2-5; 12 bases match TRBD1. Germline-derived CDR1 and CDR2 are LGHNA and YSLEER. The V and J ends lost 6 bases and 4 bases, in that order; junction bases with no gene match: 6. The CDR3 totals 15 residues. The CDR3 nucleotides are TGCGCCAGCAGTCCCGGGACAGGGGGCAGAGAGACCCAGTACTTC. It specifies CASSPGTGGRETQYF.

The chain uses TRBV3-1 (or the pseudogene TRBV3-2) and TRBJ2-5, with a tentative D call TRBD1 (5 bases). The length of the CDR3 is 15 residues. The germline gives CDR1 LGHDT, CDR2 YNNKEL (reference sequence). V shed 0 bases and J shed 5 bases, with 13 bases lying between them. CDR3 bases: TGTGCCAGCAGCCAAGATATACAGGTTGATGAGACCCAGTACTTC. Its protein product is CASSQDIQVDETQYF.

The J gene is TRBJ2-7, the V gene TRBV6-6; 7 nucleotides line up with TRBD1. Germline-derived CDR1 and CDR2 are MNHNY and SVGAGI (reference sequence). This CDR3 region has 14 residues. V was clipped by 6 bases and J by 2 bases; unmatched bases: 7. CDR3 sequence reads: CASSHRGRTYEQYF. In DNA, the CDR3 is TGTGCCAGCAGCCACAGGGGCCGCACCTACGAGCAGTACTTC.

V and J are TRBV7-6 and TRBJ2-1; 10 bases match TRBD2. CDR3 length equals 16 residues. V was clipped by 6 bases and J by 6 bases; unmatched bases: 11. Germline values: CDR1 SGHVS, CDR2 FNYEAQ. The CDR3, as DNA: TGTGCCAGCAGGGTCGGAGCGGGAGGGTACAGCAATGAGCAGTTCTTC. This codes for CASRVGAGGYSNEQFF.

CDR3: CASSATGGVETQYF. Written as DNA, the CDR3 is TGTGCCAGCAGCGCCACAGGGGGAGTGGAGACCCAGTACTTC. The chain links TRBV9 to TRBJ2-5; the match to TRBD1 covers 8 bases. This CDR3 has 14 amino acids. After removal of 3 bases from V and 5 bases from J, the junction contained 6 bases not matched to a gene. The germline gives CDR1 SGDLS, CDR2 YYNGEE.

CDR3 sequence: CASSLAGKGNQPQHF. In DNA, the CDR3 is TGCGCCAGCAGCTTGGCAGGGAAGGGCAATCAGCCCCAGCATTTT. This chain links TRBV5-1 with TRBJ1-5; D might be TRBD1 (5 bases). CDR1 SGHRS and CDR2 YFSETQ come from the germline V gene. Deletions cut 0 bases from V and 2 bases from J, with 9 bases between. The CDR3 extends over 15 amino acids. Filled out from reference TRBV5-1 and TRBJ1-5, the complete variable domain reads KAGVTQTPRYLIKTRGQQVTLSCSPISGHRSVSWYQQTPGQGLQFLFEYFSETQRNKGNFPGRFSGRQFSNSRSEMNVSTLELGDSALYLCASSLAGKGNQPQHFGDGTRLSIL.